Listed here are 29 T cell receptor beta chains from one sample, sequenced in a study of blood T cell repertoires in COVID-19. Only in-frame clones appear in the TCRdb table, and some are missing; sequencing was by immunoSEQ multiplex PCR. The sample includes 200,000 to 300,000 clones, 88% of them seen just once. The sequenced sample consisted of PBMCs or T cells enriched from blood (not recorded which). These receptor sequences come from a woman aged 40 to 50 with acute COVID-19.

The V gene is TRBV5-6, the J gene TRBJ1-2; D is perhaps TRBD1 (6 bases). V was trimmed by 4 bases and J by 7 bases, leaving 17 bases between them. The CDR3 consists of 14 residues. Germline CDR1 is SGHDT and CDR2 is YYEEEE. The CDR3 region has the DNA TGTGCCAGCAGCCCACTCCCAGGGGAAATTGGCTACACCTTC. Translation gives CASSPLPGEIGYTF. Together with reference TRBV5-6 and TRBJ1-2, the CDR3 gives the full variable domain: DAGVTQSPTHLIKTRGQQVTLRCSPKSGHDTVSWYQQALGQGPQFIFQYYEEEERQRGNFPDRFSGHQFPNYSSELNVNALLLGDSALYLCASSPLPGEIGYTFGSGTRLTVV.

This chain links TRBV19 with TRBJ1-1; 8 bases map to TRBD1. V trimming: 5 bases; J trimming: 4 bases; junction bases outside the gene matches: 9. CDR1 LNHDA and CDR2 SQIVND come from the germline V gene (reference sequence). This CDR3 comprises 15 residues. As DNA, the CDR3 is TGTGCCAGTAGTCCCTGGACAGGGAGCCCCACTGAAGCTTTCTTT. Translating it yields CASSPWTGSPTEAFF.

The chain is built from TRBV19 and TRBJ1-1; D remains unclear. Germline V gives CDR1 LNHDA, CDR2 SQIVND (reference sequence). The CDR3 sequence is 13 residues long. V lost 6 bases to trimming and J lost 7 bases, with 15 bases between them. The CDR3 bases are TGTGCCAGTAGCCTCCGGCCGGGTGATGAAGCTTTCTTT. As protein: CASSLRPGDEAFF.

V and J are TRBV6-2 or TRBV6-3 and TRBJ2-7; D gene uncertain. This CDR3 spans 12 amino acids. Trimming removed 5 bases at V and 3 bases at J, with 8 bases between. CDR1 and CDR2 (germline): MNHEY, SVGEGT. The CDR3 coding sequence is TGTGCCAGCAGTGACACAAACTACGAGCAGTACTTC. Protein sequence: CASSDTNYEQYF.

The chain links TRBV5-5 to TRBJ2-7, with D unclear. The CDR3 runs 14 residues. V lost 4 bases and J 5 bases, leaving 16 bases between the germline ends. The germline V gene encodes CDR1 SGHKS and CDR2 YYEKEE (reference sequence). As DNA, the CDR3 is TGTGCCAGCAGCCGCGGTGCGGTCCCCCACGAGCAGTACTTC. This translates into CASSRGAVPHEQYF.

J is TRBJ1-4 and V is TRBV7-2; 10 bases line up with TRBD1. CDR1 SGHTA and CDR2 FQGNSA come from the germline V gene. V lost 1 base to trimming and J lost 10 bases; unmatched junction nucleotides: 9. This CDR3 region has 16 residues. The CDR3 reads CASSLGRRQGAGKLFF. The CDR3 DNA is TGTGCCAGCAGCTTAGGAAGGCGACAGGGGGCAGGAAAACTGTTTTTT.

The chain is built from TRBV27 and TRBJ2-5, with D perhaps TRBD2 (7 bases). CDR1 is MNHEY, CDR2 SMNVEV, per germline (reference sequence). This CDR3 spans 15 amino acids. With 2 bases removed from V and 2 bases from J, the gap between germline ends came to 12 bases. The CDR3 DNA is TGTGCCAGCAGTTTAGGGGGGGGGCTTCAAGAGACCCAGTACTTC. As protein: CASSLGGGLQETQYF.

This chain joins TRBV24-1 and TRBJ2-1, with TRBD1 matching over 7 bases. The CDR3 has 17 amino acids. Germline values: CDR1 KGHDR, CDR2 SFDVKD. V lost 3 bases, J lost 0 bases, and 7 bases stayed unmatched. In DNA, the CDR3 is TGTGCCACCAGTGATCCGGGACAGCGGAGCTCCTACAATGAGCAGTTCTTC. Protein product: CATSDPGQRSSYNEQFF.

The gene calls are TRBV27 and TRBJ2-5; weak D call: TRBD1 (6 bases). Per the germline V gene, CDR1 is MNHEY and CDR2 is SMNVEV (reference sequence). Between the trimmed V and J ends, which lost 6 bases and 4 bases, there was a span of 30 bases. The length of the CDR3 is 19 residues. CDR3 in DNA: TGTGCCAGCAGCCGCGTGGGTCTTAGGGCAGGGGAAAATCCAGAGACCCAGTACTTC. It translates to CASSRVGLRAGENPETQYF.

This chain uses TRBV7-2 with TRBJ2-1; the D gene is possibly TRBD1 (5 bases). The germline gives CDR1 SGHTA, CDR2 FQGNSA. This CDR3 region has 15 residues. V shed 5 bases and J shed 5 bases, with 16 bases lying between them. CDR3: CASSVQAARHNEQFF. CDR3 DNA: TGTGCCAGCAGCGTACAGGCCGCCCGCCACAATGAGCAGTTCTTC. Filled out from reference TRBV7-2 and TRBJ2-1, the complete variable domain reads GAGVSQSPSNKVTEKGKDVELRCDPISGHTALYWYRQSLGQGLEFLIYFQGNSAPDKSGLPSDRFSAERTGGSVSTLTIQRTQQEDSAVYLCASSVQAARHNEQFFGPGTRLTVL.

The chain carries TRBV19 and TRBJ2-4, with D unclear. This CDR3 has 11 residues. V dropped 4 bases and J dropped 6 bases, with 4 bases sitting between them. Germline values: CDR1 LNHDA, CDR2 SQIVND (reference sequence). CDR3 DNA: TGTGCCAGTAGTACCAGAAACATTCAGTACTTC. It encodes CASSTRNIQYF.

J is TRBJ2-3 and V is TRBV7-8, with a tentative D call TRBD2 (6 bases). CDR3 size: 16 residues. CDR1 SGHVS and CDR2 FQNEAQ come from the germline V gene. The V end lost 1 base, the J end lost 3 bases, and 14 bases lay between the germline ends. The CDR3 DNA is TGTGCCAGCAGCTTAGTGGCGGGATTGAGGACAGATACGCAGTATTTT. Translated, it gives CASSLVAGLRTDTQYF.

The rearrangement links TRBV5-4 to TRBJ1-4; 9 bases align to TRBD1. The CDR3 length is 15 residues. V gave up 0 bases and J gave up 8 bases; unmatched junction bases: 5. Germline CDR1 reads SGHNT; CDR2 reads YYREEE (reference sequence). CDR3 bases: TGTGCCAGCAGCTTGGGGGGACAGGGATTGGAAAAACTGTTTTTT. This gives the protein CASSLGGQGLEKLFF.

J is TRBJ2-1 and V is TRBV19; possibly TRBD2 for D (6 bases). V was shortened by 6 bases and J by 8 bases, with 14 bases between the two germline ends. CDR1 and CDR2 (germline): LNHDA, SQIVND (reference sequence). CDR3 length equals 13 residues. The CDR3 bases are TGTGCCAGTAGCGGCCGGGAGTATGATGAGCAGTTCTTC. Protein: CASSGREYDEQFF. The variable domain in full, with the rest retrieved from reference TRBV19 and TRBJ2-1, is DGGITQSPKYLFRKEGQNVTLSCEQNLNHDAMYWYRQDPGQGLRLIYYSQIVNDFQKGDIAEGYSVSREKKESFPLTVTSAQKNPTAFYLCASSGREYDEQFFGPGTRLTVL.

The chain carries TRBV6-1 and TRBJ2-2, with a possible D match to TRBD2 (5 bases). Looked up from germline, CDR1 is MNHNS and CDR2 is SASEGT. The CDR3 spans 17 residues. The germline V and J ends were trimmed by 1 base and 7 bases, with 19 bases remaining between them. In nucleotides, the CDR3 is TGTGCCAGCAGTGAAGAGTGGGTGACGATAAGCGGCGGGGAGCTGTTTTTT. This sequence encodes CASSEEWVTISGGELFF.

The rearrangement links TRBV7-2 to TRBJ2-2; D unresolved. The ends were cut back, 7 bases at V and 4 bases at J, with 7 bases in the middle. In germline, CDR1 is SGHTA, CDR2 FQGNSA. This CDR3 has 12 residues. The CDR3 bases are TGTGCCAGCACCCTTATCACCGGGGAGCTGTTTTTT. This encodes CASTLITGELFF.

The V call is TRBV5-6, the J call TRBJ1-2, with TRBD1 matching over 9 bases. The CDR3 loop spans 16 amino acids. Looked up from germline, CDR1 is SGHDT and CDR2 is YYEEEE. V shed 4 bases, J shed 6 bases, and the junction held 13 bases outside the gene matches. CDR3 DNA: TGTGCCAGCAGCCCGGGAACAGGGGGCCGGGGACATGGCTACACCTTC. Translating it yields CASSPGTGGRGHGYTF.

In this sample, this clone turned up a few times. The chain employs TRBV21-1 and TRBJ2-1; whether TRBD2, the table's D call, matches the DNA was not checked. TRBV21-1 represents a pseudogene. This CDR3 contains 16 residues. CDR3 sequence: CASSRTSGRPHNEQFF. The CDR3, as DNA: TGTGCCAGCAGCAGAACTAGCGGGAGGCCTCACAATGAGCAGTTCTTC.

The chain recombines TRBV18 with TRBJ2-1; 8 bases agree with TRBD1. The CDR3 has 13 amino acids. The trim removed 6 bases at V and 6 bases at J, leaving 4 bases unmatched. Germline V gives CDR1 KGHSH, CDR2 LQKENI. The CDR3 bases are TGTGCCAGCTCGTTGGGACAGGTCAATGAGCAGTTCTTC. Amino acids: CASSLGQVNEQFF.

The genes are TRBV19 and TRBJ2-3, with D possibly matching TRBD1 (5 bases). The germline V gene has CDR1 LNHDA and CDR2 SQIVND (reference sequence). The CDR3 spans 13 residues. Trimming took 3 bases from V and 4 from J, leaving 8 bases between them. CDR3 region: CASSILGADTQYF. The CDR3 DNA reads TGTGCCAGTAGTATCTTAGGGGCAGATACGCAGTATTTT.

This sequence joins TRBV10-3 and TRBJ1-1; 7 bases agree with TRBD1. With V trimmed by 7 bases and J by 1 base, 6 bases remained unmatched. This CDR3 region has 14 residues. Germline lookup yields CDR1 ENHRY and CDR2 SYGVKD. The CDR3 DNA follows: TGTGCCATCACCCGACAGGGCAAGAACACTGAAGCTTTCTTT. This codes for CAITRQGKNTEAFF.

The chain employs TRBV19 and TRBJ2-1; TRBD2 matches 8 bases. Germline-derived CDR1 and CDR2 are LNHDA and SQIVND (reference sequence). Trimming at V came to 6 bases and at J to 2 bases, leaving 9 bases not matched to a gene. CDR3 length equals 16 residues. The CDR3 region is CASSPFGGGPYNEQFF. CDR3 DNA sequence: TGTGCCAGTAGCCCCTTCGGGGGGGGGCCCTACAATGAGCAGTTCTTC.

The chain combines TRBV7-9 with TRBJ1-1, with D uncertain. CDR3 size: 11 residues. CDR1 is SEHNR and CDR2 is FQNEAQ in the germline V gene (reference sequence). Trimming cost V 8 bases and J 7 bases, with 11 bases left between them. CDR3 DNA sequence: TGTGCCAGCTCCCGCGGCCTTGAAGCTTTCTTT. Translation gives CASSRGLEAFF.

The chain is built from TRBV6-5 and TRBJ1-1, with a tentative D call TRBD1 (6 bases). V lost 7 bases, J lost 7 bases, and 19 bases lay in between. The germline gives CDR1 MNHEY, CDR2 SVGAGI. The CDR3 spans 14 residues. CDR3 DNA: TGTGCCAGCAAACAAAACAGGGTTTTAGGTGAAGCTTTCTTT. Protein product: CASKQNRVLGEAFF.

The chain combines TRBV5-1 with TRBJ2-3; perhaps TRBD1 as D (5 bases). CDR3 length: 15 amino acids. From germline, CDR1 is SGHRS and CDR2 YFSETQ. Trimming took 3 bases from V and 1 from J, leaving 12 bases between them. This CDR3 is CASSYTGSGTDTQYF. In nucleotides, the CDR3 is TGCGCCAGCAGCTACACAGGTTCCGGCACAGATACGCAGTATTTT. Drawing the rest from reference TRBV5-1 and TRBJ2-3, the complete variable domain is KAGVTQTPRYLIKTRGQQVTLSCSPISGHRSVSWYQQTPGQGLQFLFEYFSETQRNKGNFPGRFSGRQFSNSRSEMNVSTLELGDSALYLCASSYTGSGTDTQYFGPGTRLTVL.

CDR3 coding DNA: TGCGCCAGCAGCCGCCCAGACGTTAACAGGGGAGGAGTCTATGGCTACACCTTC. It yields the protein CASSRPDVNRGGVYGYTF. V is TRBV4-1 and J is TRBJ1-2; TRBD1 agrees at 7 bases. This CDR3 contains 18 residues. The J segment lost 4 bases and the V segment lost 4 bases, leaving 18 bases of the junction unmatched. Looked up from germline, CDR1 is MGHRA and CDR2 is YSYEKL.

This chain joins TRBV15 and TRBJ1-5, with a weak D call TRBD1 (5 bases). CDR1 and CDR2 (germline): LNHNV, YYDKDF (reference sequence). With 0 bases removed from V and 6 bases from J, the gap between germline ends came to 12 bases. CDR3 length equals 15 residues. This CDR3 reads CATSRDRSGSQPQHF. As DNA, the CDR3 is TGTGCCACCAGCAGAGATCGATCAGGGTCTCAGCCCCAGCATTTT.

The rearrangement joins TRBV7-2 to TRBJ2-3; TRBD2 might be the D (7 bases). The germline gives CDR1 SGHTA, CDR2 FQGNSA. V lost 5 bases and J 5 bases, leaving 14 bases between the germline ends. The CDR3 extends over 14 amino acids. CDR3 loop: CASSIGGAVDTQYF. The CDR3 nucleotides read TGTGCCAGCAGCATTGGGGGGGCCGTAGATACGCAGTATTTT.

In this sample, this clone turned up once. This may be a read error, as it is one base from a much larger clone. This rearrangement joins TRBV7-2 to TRBJ1-1; D remains unclear. Deletions cut 0 bases from V and 0 bases from J, with 2 bases between. This CDR3 spans 13 amino acids. Germline assignment: CDR1 SGHTA and CDR2 FQGNSA. This chain's CDR3 is CASSLAMNTEAFF. CDR3 DNA: TGTGCCAGCAGCTTAGCCATGAACACTGAAGCTTTCTTT.